The 24 T cell receptor beta chains below all came from one sample that was sequenced in a study of tissue T cells after allogeneic stem cell transplantation. Using immunoSEQ multiplex PCR, the repertoire was profiled, and TCRdb retains in-frame clones only, with some absent. The data contain about 48,000 clones, 65% to 80% of them singletons. Sequenced input: sorted cells pooled from one or two spleens. The receptors were sampled from a pool of C57BL/6 mice in good health.

This clone was detected a few times. The gene names given are mouse names. The CDR3 bases that were read are TGTGCCAGCGGTGATGTGGACTATGAACAGTAC. The encoded protein is CASGDVDYEQY. The complete CDR3 reads CASGDVDYEQYF. V and J are TRBV13-2 and TRBJ2-7, with unresolved D. The DNA ends 1 residue before the CDR3 does, and the rest of the CDR3 is filled in from the germline J gene. Per germline, CDR1 NNHNN and CDR2 SYGAGS (reference sequence). The CDR3 loop spans 12 amino acids. Trimming took off 0 bases at V and 3 bases at J, with 4 bases between the two ends.

As to this clone: Each gene name is a mouse one. Sequencing ends 1 residue short of the CDR3 end; the germline J gene provides the rest. The chain couples TRBV29 to TRBJ2-2; no firm D call. The V gene's germline CDR1 is MSHET and CDR2 SYDVDS. Trimming cost V 9 bases and J 1 base, with 6 bases left between them. The CDR3 sequence is 12 residues long. The CDR3 loop is CARSVNTGQLYF. The sequenced CDR3 bases are TGTGCTAGATCAGTAAACACCGGGCAGCTCTAC.

This clone was counted between two and nine times. Mouse gene names apply. Read coverage stops 1 residue before the CDR3 terminus; the germline J gene supplies the remainder. The chain recombines TRBV1 with TRBJ2-7; 12 positions match TRBD2. The CDR3 totals 15 residues. Germline CDR1 reads NSQYPW; CDR2 reads LRSPGD (reference sequence). V lost 5 bases to trimming and J lost 1 base; unmatched junction nucleotides: 3. Incomplete CDR3 DNA: TGCACCTGCAGTCAGGGACTGGGGGGATCCTATGAACAGTAC. It is translated as CTCSQGLGGSYEQY. The full-length CDR3 reads as CTCSQGLGGSYEQYF.

A remark on this clone: Mouse gene names apply. The read ends 1 residue shy of where the CDR3 ends; the end is completed using the germline J gene. V is TRBV5 and J is TRBJ1-4, with D unclear. The germline CDR1 and CDR2 sequences are LGHNA and YNLKQL (reference sequence). V shed 4 bases and J shed 4 bases, with 7 bases lying between them. This CDR3 region has 13 residues. The CDR3 loop is CASSPRNNERLFF. Incomplete CDR3 DNA: TGTGCCAGCAGCCCCCGCAACAACGAAAGATTATTT.

As to this clone: Gene labels here are mouse ones. Read data end 1 residue before the CDR3 end; the end is taken from the germline J gene. The chain joins TRBV19 to TRBJ2-7, with 10 nucleotides matching TRBD2. The CDR3 is 15 residues long. Germline V CDR1 and CDR2: FNHDT, SITEND (reference sequence). Trimming took 0 bases from V and 4 from J; bases not matched to a gene: 4. The CDR3 loop reads CASSIGGLGEYEQYF. The DNA read from the CDR3 is TGTGCCAGCAGTATAGGCGGACTGGGGGAGTATGAACAGTAC.

This clone showed up just a few times. The genes are named according to mouse. Coverage ceases 1 residue before the CDR3 finishes, and the germline J gene fills in the end. The rearrangement links TRBV13-2 to TRBJ1-3; 7 positions agree with TRBD1. This CDR3 is built from 13 residues. Trimming removed 2 bases from V and 4 bases from J; junction bases left unmatched: 0. From germline, CDR1 is NNHNN and CDR2 SYGAGS (reference sequence). CDR3 region: CASGEGGGNTLYF. CDR3 DNA, as far as it was read: TGTGCCAGCGGTGAAGGGGGCGGAAATACGCTCTAT.

Worth noting for this clone: Genes here carry mouse names. The CDR3 is cut off 1 residue early in the read; its end comes from the germline J gene. This sequence joins TRBV26 and TRBJ1-1, with D hard to call. Germline V gene sequence: CDR1 KGHPV, CDR2 FQNQEV (reference sequence). This CDR3 is 13 amino acids long. Trimming removed 0 bases from V and 0 bases from J, with 2 bases in between. The CDR3 is CASSLSTNTEVFF. CDR3 DNA (partial): TGTGCCAGCAGTCTGTCCACAAACACAGAAGTCTTC. The full variable domain, completed using reference TRBV26 and TRBJ1-1, is NSKVIQTPRYLVKGQGQKAKMRCIPEKGHPVVFWYQQNKNNEFKFLINFQNQEVLQQIDMTEKRFSAECPSNSPCSLEIQSSEAGDSALYLCASSLSTNTEVFFGKGTRLTVV.

Comments on this clone: The gene names given are mouse names. The read ends 1 residue shy of where the CDR3 ends; the end is completed using the germline J gene. This sequence joins TRBV13-1 and TRBJ1-3; tentatively, D is TRBD1 (6 bases). V gave up 2 bases and J gave up 0 bases, with 9 bases separating them. Germline lookup yields CDR1 NSHNY and CDR2 SYGAGN. The CDR3 has 15 amino acids. CDR3 amino acids: CASSEGTISGNTLYF. Incomplete CDR3 DNA: TGTGCCAGCAGTGAAGGGACAATTTCTGGAAATACGCTCTAT.

In regard to this clone: Mouse germline and gene names are used. The read finishes 1 residue shy of the CDR3 end, and the germline J gene is used to complete it. This chain uses TRBV1 with TRBJ1-6; TRBD1 agrees at 9 bases. TRBJ1-6 is an open reading frame, and its role is uncertain. Germline lookup yields CDR1 NSQYPW and CDR2 LRSPGD (reference sequence). V lost 5 bases, J lost 7 bases, and 3 bases stayed unmatched. This CDR3 has 14 amino acids. Here the CDR3 reads CTCSSGQGNSPLYF. Partial CDR3 DNA: TGCACCTGCAGTTCGGGACAGGGCAATTCGCCCCTCTAC.

This clone showed up just a few times. Any gene name here is a mouse gene name. The CDR3 goes on 1 residue after the read ends, and that part is filled in from the germline J gene. The chain carries TRBV1 and TRBJ2-7; TRBD2 matches 10 bases. Trimming cost V 0 bases and J 6 bases; bases outside gene matches: 5. The V gene's germline CDR1 is NSQYPW and CDR2 LRSPGD (reference sequence). The CDR3 is 15 amino acids. The CDR3 DNA, read in part, is TGCACCTGCAGTGCAGATTCTGGGGGGGCGCGTGAACAGTAC. Translation gives CTCSADSGGAREQY. The full-length CDR3 reads as CTCSADSGGAREQYF.

Comment on this clone: Gene names are the mouse ones. The read finishes 1 residue shy of the CDR3 end, and the germline J gene is used to complete it. The chain recombines TRBV5 with TRBJ1-1; 8 positions match TRBD1. After removal of 5 bases from V and 3 bases from J, the junction contained 5 bases not matched to a gene. The CDR3 covers 14 residues. CDR1 is LGHNA and CDR2 is YNLKQL in the germline V gene (reference sequence). The CDR3 sequence: CASSKDREDTEVFF. Partial CDR3 DNA: TGTGCCAGCAGCAAGGACAGGGAGGACACAGAAGTCTTC.

A note on this clone: Compared with germline, one end of the junction differs, possibly owing to a read error. The gene names given are mouse names. The CDR3 end is not reached by the read, which stops 1 residue before it; the germline J gene fills it in. The chain is built from TRBV1 and TRBJ2-3, with TRBD1 as a possible D gene (5 bases). Germline V gene sequence: CDR1 NSQYPW, CDR2 LRSPGD (reference sequence). The length of the CDR3 is 12 residues. Incomplete CDR3 DNA: TGCACCTGCAGAGCAGGGACAGAAACGCTGTAT. Amino acid sequence: CTCRAGTETLY. The full-length CDR3 reads as CTCRAGTETLYF.

Comments on this clone: The listed genes are named as in mouse. This sample includes further DNA sequences coding for the same CDR3. The CDR3 here is CGARDRGNQAPLF. The sequenced part of the CDR3 DNA is TGTGGTGCTAGGGACAGGGGCAACCAGGCTCCGCTT. The chain employs TRBV20 and TRBJ1-5; TRBD1 is a possible D gene (6 bases). With the read ending 1 residue before the CDR3 end, the germline J gene is used to fill in that end. The CDR3 sequence is 13 residues long. Germline V lookup: CDR1 GFQATS, CDR2 STVNSAI. V lost 0 bases and J lost 3, with 6 bases in between.

A remark on this clone: The genes and germline here are from mouse. The sequence runs out 1 residue before the end of the CDR3; the remainder is reconstructed from the germline J gene. The rearrangement links TRBV31 to TRBJ1-6; perhaps TRBD1 as D (5 bases). TRBJ1-6 is assigned to the ORF class and has an uncertain function. The CDR3 is made up of 14 amino acids. Germline V CDR1 and CDR2: GKSSPN, SITVG. Between the trimmed V and J ends, which lost 1 base and 2 bases, there was a span of 6 bases. Here the CDR3 reads CAWSRGAYNSPLYF. The sequenced part of the CDR3 DNA is TGTGCCTGGAGTCGGGGGGCCTATAATTCGCCCCTCTAC.

A note on this clone: Gene names and germline match the mouse. CDR3 protein: CASSDIANTEVFF. The part of the CDR3 DNA that was read is TGTGCCAGCAGTGACATTGCAAACACAGAAGTCTTC. The J gene is TRBJ1-1, the V gene TRBV13-3; D gene unclear. The CDR3 is cut off 1 residue early in the read; its end comes from the germline J gene. V gave up 2 bases and J gave up 0 bases, with 5 bases separating them. Germline V CDR1 and CDR2: NNHDY, SYVADS. CDR3 length equals 13 residues.

Concerning this clone: Any gene name here is a mouse gene name. The CDR3 end is not reached by the read, which stops 1 residue before it; the germline J gene fills it in. The V call is TRBV13-2, the J call TRBJ2-1, with 8 bases matching TRBD2. The CDR3 contains 15 residues. The germline CDR1 and CDR2 sequences are NNHNN and SYGAGS (reference sequence). After removal of 5 bases from V and 0 bases from J, the junction contained 4 bases not matched to a gene. The CDR3 sequence: CASGDGLGNYAEQFF. CDR3 bases read: TGTGCCAGCGGGGACGGACTGGGTAACTATGCTGAGCAGTTC.

As for this clone: The genes and germline here are from mouse. The CDR3 sequence is CASSRTGEEQYF. The sequenced part of the CDR3 DNA is TGTGCCAGCTCTCGGACAGGGGAGGAACAGTAC. The genes are TRBV12-2 and TRBJ2-7, with TRBD1 matching 9 bases. Read sequence stops 1 residue before the CDR3 end, and the germline J gene provides the missing end. Per the germline V gene, CDR1 is SGHLS and CDR2 is HYDKME. CDR3 length equals 12 residues. Germline trimming cut 2 bases from V and 7 bases from J; bases unmatched to any gene: 2. Based on the CDR3 plus reference TRBV12-2 and TRBJ2-7, the full variable domain is NSGVVQSPRYIIKGKGERSILKCIPISGHLSVAWYQQTQGQELKFFIQHYDKMERDKGNLPSRFSVQQFDDYHSEMNMSALELEDSAVYFCASSRTGEEQYFGPGTRLTVL.

Worth noting for this clone: Mouse germline and gene names are used. The read ends 1 residue shy of where the CDR3 ends; the end is completed using the germline J gene. This sequence joins TRBV13-3 and TRBJ1-6, with D possibly matching TRBD1 (6 bases). TRBJ1-6 is marked as an open reading frame, function uncertain. The CDR3 covers 13 residues. The V gene's germline CDR1 is NNHDY and CDR2 SYVADS. With 3 bases removed from V and 8 bases from J, the gap between germline ends came to 9 bases. CDR3 DNA, as far as it was read: TGTGCCAGCAGTGCCCCAGGGGATTCGCCCCTCTAC. It yields the protein CASSAPGDSPLY. The whole CDR3 region reads CASSAPGDSPLYF.

Concerning this clone: Gene names are mouse gene names. This sample includes further DNA sequences coding for the same CDR3. CDR3 DNA, as far as it was read: TGTGCCAGCAGCCCGACAGGGGTGAATTCGCCCCTCTAC. It yields the protein CASSPTGVNSPLY. The CDR3 reads in full as CASSPTGVNSPLYF. This chain connects TRBV2 to TRBJ1-6; 8 bases are shared with TRBD1. Read coverage stops 1 residue before the CDR3 terminus; the germline J gene supplies the remainder. TRBJ1-6 is assigned to the ORF class and has an uncertain function. The germline gives CDR1 LGHNA, CDR2 YSYQKL. Unmatched junction bases numbered 3, after V lost 4 bases and J lost 7 bases. The CDR3 loop spans 14 amino acids.

In this sample, this clone turned up once. Genes and germline are mouse. The CDR3 is cut off 1 residue early in the read; its end comes from the germline J gene. The gene calls are TRBV29 and TRBJ2-1; either TRBD1 or TRBD2 may fit D (5 bases each). Germline CDR1 is MSHET and CDR2 is SYDVDS. V was shortened by 6 bases and J by 2 bases, with 11 bases between the two germline ends. This CDR3 region has 14 residues. Here the CDR3 reads CASRLGTDYAEQFF. CDR3 DNA, as far as it was read: TGTGCTAGCAGACTCGGGACGGACTATGCTGAGCAGTTC. Variable domain in full (rest from reference TRBV29 and TRBJ2-1): DMKVTQMPRYLIKRMGENVLLECGQDMSHETMYWYRQDPGLGLQLIYISYDVDSNSEGDIPKGYRVSRKKREHFSLILDSAKTNQTSVYFCASRLGTDYAEQFFGPGTRLTVL.

In the case of this clone: Gene names are mouse gene names. From the germline J gene comes the end of the CDR3, since the read stops 1 residue before it. The genes are TRBV3 and TRBJ1-2; D is ambiguous. CDR1 and CDR2 from the germline V gene are SNHLY and FYNGKV (reference sequence). This CDR3 comprises 13 residues. The V gene lost 1 base and the J gene lost 1 base, with 4 bases spanning the gap. The CDR3 bases that were read are TGTGCCAGCAGCTTAGTCAGAAACTCCGACTACACC. This translates into CASSLVRNSDYT. The entire CDR3 protein reads CASSLVRNSDYTF.

This clone turned up a few times. Genes and germline are mouse. From the germline J gene comes the end of the CDR3, since the read stops 1 residue before it. V usage is TRBV14 and J usage is TRBJ2-7; 10 bases agree with TRBD1. The CDR3 has 13 amino acids. Trimming cost V 5 bases and J 5 bases; bases outside gene matches: 4. The V gene's germline CDR1 is SGHDT and CDR2 FRDEAV. CDR3: CASRDRGRDEQYF. CDR3 DNA, as far as it was read: TGTGCCAGCAGGGACAGGGGGAGAGATGAACAGTAC.

As for this clone: Genes and germline come from the mouse. The read falls 1 residue short of the CDR3 end, and the missing part is taken from the germline J gene. The chain couples TRBV26 to TRBJ2-5; no firm D call. Per germline, CDR1 KGHPV and CDR2 FQNQEV (reference sequence). Trimming stripped 2 bases from V and 0 bases from J, with 3 bases between. This CDR3 contains 13 residues. The CDR3 DNA, read in part, is TGTGCCAGCAGTCTGGGTAACCAAGACACCCAGTAC. As protein: CASSLGNQDTQY. The whole CDR3 protein is CASSLGNQDTQYF.

Comments on this clone: Gene labels here are mouse ones. The read ends 1 residue before the CDR3 terminus; that terminus is restored from the germline J gene. The chain has TRBV13-2 and TRBJ2-5; D may be TRBD1 or TRBD2 (5 bases each). Looked up from germline, CDR1 is NNHNN and CDR2 is SYGAGS (reference sequence). This CDR3 has 13 residues. V gave up 5 bases and J gave up 2 bases, with 9 bases separating them. CDR3 protein: CASGRDLQDTQYF. The CDR3 bases that were read are TGTGCCAGCGGGAGGGACCTCCAAGACACCCAGTAC.